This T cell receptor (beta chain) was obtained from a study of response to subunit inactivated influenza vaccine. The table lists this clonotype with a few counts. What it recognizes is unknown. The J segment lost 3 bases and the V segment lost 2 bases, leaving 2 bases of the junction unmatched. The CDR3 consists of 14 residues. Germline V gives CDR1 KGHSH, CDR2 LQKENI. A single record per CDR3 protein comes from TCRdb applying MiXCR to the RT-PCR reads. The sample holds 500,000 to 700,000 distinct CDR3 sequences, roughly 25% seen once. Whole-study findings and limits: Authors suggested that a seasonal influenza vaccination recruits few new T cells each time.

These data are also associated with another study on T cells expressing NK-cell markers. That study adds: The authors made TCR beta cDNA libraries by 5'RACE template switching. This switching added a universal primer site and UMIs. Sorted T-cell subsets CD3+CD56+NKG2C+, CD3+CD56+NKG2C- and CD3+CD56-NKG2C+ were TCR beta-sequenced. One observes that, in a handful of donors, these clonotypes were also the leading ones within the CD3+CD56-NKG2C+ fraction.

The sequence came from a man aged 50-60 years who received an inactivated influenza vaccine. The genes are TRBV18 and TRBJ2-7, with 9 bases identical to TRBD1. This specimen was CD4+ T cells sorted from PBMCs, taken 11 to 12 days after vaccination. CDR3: CASSPMTGGYEQYF. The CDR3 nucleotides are TGTGCCAGCTCACCAATGACAGGGGGCTACGAGCAGTACTTC.